These 3 T cell receptor beta chains came from one sample sequenced in a study of cytomegalovirus exposure and HLA in healthy donors listed by TCRdb under 2017. Library preparation was by the immunoSEQ multiplex PCR assay. A mixture of 60 forward primers for TCR Vbeta segments and 13 reverse primers for TCR Jbeta segments was used in the multiplex PCR. Not all clones reach the TCRdb copy of this immuneACCESS table, which keeps in-frame sequences only. Checked studies attribute under half of the gap to unresolved V genes and leave the rest unexplained. This sample lists some 120,000 clones; 74% were detected once. About 2% of the sample rests with the top ten. Sequencing was done on a sample of PBMCs. These receptor sequences come from a human donor in good health.

This clone was picked up a small number of times. The V call is TRBV18, the J call TRBJ2-5; the D gene is possibly TRBD1 (6 bases). The CDR3 is 15 amino acids. The germline V gene encodes CDR1 KGHSH and CDR2 LQKENI. Trimming removed 0 bases at V and 5 bases at J, with 13 bases between. This CDR3 reads CASSPPDSLGETQYF. DNA of the CDR3: TGTGCCAGCTCACCACCGGACAGCCTGGGGGAGACCCAGTACTTC. Looking up the rest from reference TRBV18 and TRBJ2-5 gives the full variable domain: NAGVMQNPRHLVRRRGQEARLRCSPMKGHSHVYWYRQLPEEGLKFMVYLQKENIIDESGMPKERFSAEFPKEGPSILRIQQVVRGDSAAYFCASSPPDSLGETQYFGPGTRLLVL.

The table lists this clone with a count of one. The rearrangement joins TRBV7-2 to TRBJ1-1; no definite D call. This CDR3 is built from 13 residues. Per the germline V gene, CDR1 is SGHTA and CDR2 is FQGNSA. Deletions cut 6 bases from V and 5 bases from J, with 13 bases between. The CDR3, as DNA: TGTGCCAGCAGGAGGCCTGGGGAGACTGAAGCTTTCTTT. Protein product: CASRRPGETEAFF.

The chain combines TRBV13 with TRBJ1-6; D is possibly TRBD1 (5 bases). CDR3 length equals 13 residues. The V end was cut by 4 bases, the J end by 14 bases, with 15 bases between. From germline, CDR1 is PRHDT and CDR2 FYEKMQ (reference sequence). The CDR3 spells CASSYPQGNTLHF. DNA for the CDR3: TGTGCCAGCAGCTATCCTCAGGGAAACACCCTCCACTTT. The full variable domain, its missing parts supplied by reference TRBV13 and TRBJ1-6, is AAGVIQSPRHLIKEKRETATLKCYPIPRHDTVYWYQQGPGQDPQFLISFYEKMQSDKGSIPDRFSAQQFSDYHSELNMSSLELGDSALYFCASSYPQGNTLHFGNGTRLTVT.